Listed here is a single T cell receptor (beta chain). Other DNA sequences in this specimen translate into the identical CDR3. The data originate from a study of cytomegalovirus exposure and HLA in healthy donors. V lost 3 bases and J 3 bases, leaving 10 bases between the germline ends. CDR3 length: 14 residues. CDR1 and CDR2 from the germline V gene are MNHEY and SVGAGI. The assay was immunoSEQ multiplex PCR, and TCRdb's table has in-frame clones only and misses some. The data hold some 350,000 clones, with roughly 87% observed a single time. The specimen was PBMCs. V gene TRBV6-5 combines with J gene TRBJ2-3; D may match TRBD1 or TRBD2 (5 bases each). The TCR originated in a woman aged 30 to 39 in good health and CMV-seropositive. The CDR3 sequence is CASSYGGGTDTQYF. Here the CDR3 DNA reads TGTGCCAGCAGTTATGGTGGGGGAACAGATACGCAGTATTTT.